This T cell receptor (beta chain) was captured in a study of blood T cell repertoires in COVID-19. Study overall: Collection of acute and convalescent COVID-19 samples took place in the United States, Italy and Spain. From T cells, B-cell-depleted T cells, or PBMCs came the material, which was cDNA or gDNA.

Only in-frame clones appear in the TCRdb table, and some are missing; sequencing was by immunoSEQ multiplex PCR. The sample has about 220,000 clones; about nine tenths are singletons. Clinical history reported by participants formed the basis on which cohorts were assigned. V was trimmed by 0 bases and J by 4 bases, leaving 13 bases between them. This CDR3 region has 15 residues. Germline loops: CDR1 SGDLS, CDR2 YYNGEE. Sequencing was done on a sample of PBMCs or T cells enriched from blood (not recorded which). V usage is TRBV9 and J usage is TRBJ2-5; a weak D match, TRBD2 (7 bases). The TCR sequence derives from a woman aged 25 to 39 who had recovered from COVID-19. This CDR3 is CASSVGEGGGETQYF. The CDR3 DNA is TGTGCCAGCAGCGTAGGGGAGGGGGGAGGAGAGACCCAGTACTTC.